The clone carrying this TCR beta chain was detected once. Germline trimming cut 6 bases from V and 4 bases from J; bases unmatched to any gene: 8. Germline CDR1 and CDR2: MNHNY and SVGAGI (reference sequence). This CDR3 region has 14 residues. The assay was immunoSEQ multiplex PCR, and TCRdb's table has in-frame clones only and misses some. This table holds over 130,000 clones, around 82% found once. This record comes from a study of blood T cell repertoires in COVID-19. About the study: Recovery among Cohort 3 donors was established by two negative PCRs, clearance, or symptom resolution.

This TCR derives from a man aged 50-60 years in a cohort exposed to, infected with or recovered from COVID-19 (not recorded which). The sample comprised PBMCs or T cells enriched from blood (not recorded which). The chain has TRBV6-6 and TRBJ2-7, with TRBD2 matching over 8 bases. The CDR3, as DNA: TGTGCCAGCAGGCTCAGCGGGAGTTCGTACGAGCAGTACTTC. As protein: CASRLSGSSYEQYF.